The rows below give T cell receptor beta chains drawn from one sample of a study of blood T cell repertoires in COVID-19. Clones were sequenced by immunoSEQ multiplex PCR, and TCRdb holds only the in-frame ones, with some missing. In the table there are approximately 54,000 clones, about four fifths of which are singletons. Sequencing was performed on peripheral blood. The receptor set was obtained from an older woman with acute or convalescent COVID-19. Both conserved end residues are part of each CDR3. Each record gives: J gene, CDR3 length, clone size, V gene, D gene, CDR3 DNA, CDR3 protein. D genes are given only for firm matches. Size is stated for part of the rows, as once, few or many counts, or as a class when the clone is expanded.

J: TRBJ2-5
length: 14
size: .
V: TRBV5-6
D: .
DNA: TGTGCCAGCAGCTTGGATACTTCGGGGGAGACCCAGTACTTC
CDR3: CASSLDTSGETQYF

J: TRBJ2-3
length: 16
size: few
V: TRBV3-1/TRBV3-2
D: TRBD2
DNA: TGTGCCAGCAGCCAAGGTAGCGGGGGGCGCACAGATACGCAGTATTTT
CDR3: CASSQGSGGRTDTQYF

J: TRBJ2-7
length: 13
size: once
V: TRBV18
D: .
DNA: TGTGCCAGCTCACCGGCAGGTCCGCAGGAGCAGTACTTC
CDR3: CASSPAGPQEQYF

J: TRBJ2-7
length: 16
size: .
V: TRBV5-1
D: TRBD2
DNA: TGCGCCAGCAGCTTGGTAGCGGGGGGGAGCTCCTACGAGCAGTACTTC
CDR3: CASSLVAGGSSYEQYF

J: TRBJ1-2
length: 16
size: .
V: TRBV5-7
D: TRBD1
DNA: TGTGCCAGCAGCGGGTGGACAGGGGGATATAACTATGGCTACACCTTC
CDR3: CASSGWTGGYNYGYTF

J: TRBJ1-1
length: 16
size: few
V: TRBV5-1
D: TRBD1
DNA: TGCGCCAGCAGCTTAGACAGGGATTTCAGGAGCACTGAAGCTTTCTTT
CDR3: CASSLDRDFRSTEAFF

J: TRBJ2-7
length: 11
size: .
V: TRBV24-1
D: .
DNA: TGTGCCACCAGTGATTCTTACGAGCAGTACTTC
CDR3: CATSDSYEQYF

J: TRBJ2-1
length: 15
size: .
V: TRBV11-3
D: TRBD2
DNA: TGTGCCAGCAGCTCCAGCGGGGGGTCCTACAATGAGCAGTTCTTC
CDR3: CASSSSGGSYNEQFF

J: TRBJ2-7
length: 16
size: .
V: TRBV5-1
D: TRBD1
DNA: TGCGCCAGCAGCTCATCCGGGACAGGGGGTTTCTACGAGCAGTACTTC
CDR3: CASSSSGTGGFYEQYF

J: TRBJ1-1
length: 14
size: .
V: TRBV19
D: .
DNA: TGTGCCAGTAGTAACTCCCACTGGAACACTGAAGCTTTCTTT
CDR3: CASSNSHWNTEAFF

J: TRBJ1-3
length: 14
size: .
V: TRBV9
D: .
DNA: TGTGCCAGCAGCGGACAGGCCCTCGGGAACACCATATATTTT
CDR3: CASSGQALGNTIYF

J: TRBJ1-2
length: 13
size: .
V: TRBV5-6
D: .
DNA: TGTGCCAGCAGTTCATCAGGGGCCTATGGCTACACCTTC
CDR3: CASSSSGAYGYTF

J: TRBJ2-2
length: 16
size: .
V: TRBV11-3
D: .
DNA: TGTGCCAGCAGCTTTCTAGGGGCCGCGAACACCGGGGAGCTGTTTTTT
CDR3: CASSFLGAANTGELFF

J: TRBJ2-3
length: 16
size: .
V: TRBV4-1
D: TRBD2
DNA: TGCGCCAGCAGCGTCTCGACTAGCGGGCTTACAGATACGCAGTATTTT
CDR3: CASSVSTSGLTDTQYF

J: TRBJ2-1
length: 13
size: .
V: TRBV12-3/TRBV12-4
D: TRBD2
DNA: TGTGCCAGCAGTCTGACTAGCGGCAATGAGCAGTTCTTC
CDR3: CASSLTSGNEQFF

J: TRBJ2-5
length: 14
size: .
V: TRBV5-1
D: TRBD1
DNA: TGCGCCAGCAGCTTGACAGGGGGGCAAGAGACCCAGTACTTC
CDR3: CASSLTGGQETQYF

J: TRBJ1-1
length: 13
size: .
V: TRBV6-5
D: .
DNA: TGTGCCAGCAGATCACAGGTGAACACTGAAGCTTTCTTT
CDR3: CASRSQVNTEAFF

J: TRBJ2-1
length: 11
size: .
V: TRBV29-1
D: TRBD1
DNA: TGCAGCCCCGTCCGACAGGGCTTTCAGTTCTTC
CDR3: CSPVRQGFQFF

J: TRBJ1-2
length: 13
size: .
V: TRBV7-9
D: .
DNA: TGTGCCAGCAGCCTGTCGGAGGGTTATGGCTACACCTTC
CDR3: CASSLSEGYGYTF

J: TRBJ1-3
length: 16
size: .
V: TRBV5-1
D: TRBD1
DNA: TGCGCCAGCAGCTTGGCCGCAGGGGGTAGTGGAAACACCATATATTTT
CDR3: CASSLAAGGSGNTIYF

J: TRBJ1-5
length: 16
size: .
V: TRBV9
D: .
DNA: TGTGCCAGCAGCCCACGTAGTCGGGGGGGCGCACAGCCCCAGCATTTT
CDR3: CASSPRSRGGAQPQHF

J: TRBJ1-4
length: 13
size: once
V: TRBV10-1
D: TRBD1
DNA: TGCGCCAAGCACGGGACAGAAAATGAAAAACTGTTTTTT
CDR3: CAKHGTENEKLFF

J: TRBJ2-1
length: 17
size: .
V: TRBV19
D: TRBD2
DNA: TGTGCCAGTAGTAACCTCCTAGCGGGGAGCTCCTACAATGAGCAGTTCTTC
CDR3: CASSNLLAGSSYNEQFF

J: TRBJ1-2
length: 13
size: .
V: TRBV6-5
D: TRBD1
DNA: TGTGCCAGCAGCCCCAACGGGGACAGGGCCTACACCTTC
CDR3: CASSPNGDRAYTF

J: TRBJ2-7
length: 14
size: few
V: TRBV11-2
D: .
DNA: TGTGCCAGCCAAGGTAGCGGGACAGCCGGCGAGCAGTACTTC
CDR3: CASQGSGTAGEQYF

J: TRBJ2-7
length: 14
size: once
V: TRBV28
D: TRBD1
DNA: TGTGCCAGCACCCAAGGGACAGCCGCCTACGAGCAGTACTTC
CDR3: CASTQGTAAYEQYF

J: TRBJ1-2
length: 15
size: .
V: TRBV5-4
D: .
DNA: TGTGCCAGCAGCTCGGGGCAGGGGTCTATCTATGGCTACACCTTC
CDR3: CASSSGQGSIYGYTF

J: TRBJ1-5
length: 13
size: few
V: TRBV5-6
D: .
DNA: TGTGCCAGCGGCAGGGGTGGCAATCAGCCCCAGCATTTT
CDR3: CASGRGGNQPQHF

J: TRBJ1-4
length: 12
size: .
V: TRBV9
D: .
DNA: TGTGCCAGCAGCGTAGGTGGCTCCGAACTGTTTTTT
CDR3: CASSVGGSELFF

J: TRBJ2-2
length: 15
size: .
V: TRBV6-1
D: TRBD2
DNA: TGTGCCAGCAGGGCTCGACTAGCCAGCACCGGGGAGCTGTTTTTT
CDR3: CASRARLASTGELFF

J: TRBJ1-2
length: 18
size: .
V: TRBV12-2
D: .
DNA: TGTGCAAGTCGCTTAACCCACAGGGACGGTACAGCTAACTATGGCTACACCTTC
CDR3: CASRLTHRDGTANYGYTF

J: TRBJ2-3
length: 16
size: .
V: TRBV30
D: TRBD2
DNA: TGTGCCTGGAGCCCCCCTCTAGCGGGAGGCGGTGATACGCAGTATTTT
CDR3: CAWSPPLAGGGDTQYF

J: TRBJ1-4
length: 15
size: .
V: TRBV7-9
D: TRBD1
DNA: TGTGCCAGCAGCTTCTTACAGGGGGCCGGGGAAAAACTGTTTTTT
CDR3: CASSFLQGAGEKLFF

J: TRBJ2-7
length: 15
size: .
V: TRBV4-1
D: TRBD1
DNA: TGCGCCAGCAGCCAGGACGGACAGGTACGGAACGAGCAGTACTTC
CDR3: CASSQDGQVRNEQYF

J: TRBJ2-7
length: 15
size: .
V: TRBV6-5
D: .
DNA: TGTGCCAGCAGTTACTCTCGCGGGGGCTACTACGAGCAGTACTTC
CDR3: CASSYSRGGYYEQYF

J: TRBJ2-1
length: 16
size: .
V: TRBV24-1
D: .
DNA: TGTGCCACCAGTACTGGGACTCTGAGCTCCTACAATGAGCAGTTCTTC
CDR3: CATSTGTLSSYNEQFF

J: TRBJ2-7
length: 15
size: .
V: TRBV11-2
D: TRBD1
DNA: TGTGCCAGCAGCGAAACAGGGGGCGGAGGCTACGAGCAGTACTTC
CDR3: CASSETGGGGYEQYF

J: TRBJ1-1
length: 17
size: .
V: TRBV9
D: TRBD1
DNA: TGTGCCAGCAGCACCCGTCTTGGGATGGGACAGGGTGGGAAAGCTTTCTTT
CDR3: CASSTRLGMGQGGKAFF

J: TRBJ1-2
length: 13
size: .
V: TRBV27
D: .
DNA: TGTGCCAGCAGGACCTCGACAGACTATGGCTACACCTTC
CDR3: CASRTSTDYGYTF

J: TRBJ2-1
length: 16
size: .
V: TRBV7-6
D: .
DNA: TGTGCCAGCAGCTTAGCGAGCTTAAGCTCCTACAATGAGCAGTTCTTC
CDR3: CASSLASLSSYNEQFF

J: TRBJ1-6
length: 15
size: .
V: TRBV30
D: .
DNA: TGTGCCTCGACAGGCGCCTACTCCTATAATTCACCCCTCCACTTT
CDR3: CASTGAYSYNSPLHF

J: TRBJ1-5
length: 14
size: .
V: TRBV27
D: TRBD1
DNA: TGTGCCAGCAGTTTATGGACAGGGGGACAGCCCCAGCATTTT
CDR3: CASSLWTGGQPQHF

J: TRBJ1-2
length: 12
size: few
V: TRBV30
D: .
DNA: TGTGCCTGGAGTGTATCAGGTTATGGCTACACCTTC
CDR3: CAWSVSGYGYTF

J: TRBJ2-2
length: 14
size: .
V: TRBV3-1/TRBV3-2
D: .
DNA: TGTGCCAGCAGCCAATCGGGGATGGTCGGGGAGCTGTTTTTT
CDR3: CASSQSGMVGELFF

J: TRBJ1-4
length: 14
size: .
V: TRBV6-5
D: .
DNA: TGTGCCAGCAGCTCTGGACAGTCTAATGAAAAACTGTTTTTT
CDR3: CASSSGQSNEKLFF

J: TRBJ1-6
length: 14
size: few
V: TRBV30
D: .
DNA: TGTGCCTGGAATCGGCAGGGGTCGTCGTCACCCCTCCACTTT
CDR3: CAWNRQGSSSPLHF

J: TRBJ2-1
length: 13
size: .
V: TRBV7-7
D: .
DNA: TGTGCTAGCAGCTTAGCAGGGGACAATGAGCAGTTCTTC
CDR3: CASSLAGDNEQFF

J: TRBJ2-7
length: 12
size: .
V: TRBV13
D: .
DNA: TGTGCCAGCGGATTCACTAATAACGAGCAGTACTTC
CDR3: CASGFTNNEQYF